The 18 T cell receptor beta chains reported below all come from one sample, sequenced in a study of cytomegalovirus exposure and HLA in healthy donors. PCR involved 60 Vbeta and 13 Jbeta primers. Data came from immunoSEQ multiplex PCR; TCRdb stores just in-frame clones and leaves some out. The table shows around 69,000 clones, with over 60% occurring only once. Sequencing used PBMCs. The receptor set was obtained from a man aged 35 to 55 in good health and CMV-seropositive.

This clone has just one count. The chain has TRBV2 and TRBJ2-7, with TRBD1 identical over 7 bases. The ends lost 7 bases at V and 3 bases at J; junction bases unmatched: 6. Germline CDR1 and CDR2: SNHLY and FYNNEI. This CDR3 has 13 residues. The CDR3 spells CASNRDSNYEQYF. The CDR3 region has the DNA TGTGCCAGCAACCGGGACAGTAACTACGAGCAGTACTTC.

The rearrangement links TRBV28 to TRBJ1-2, with 9 bases that match TRBD1. CDR3 length equals 14 residues. CDR1 and CDR2 from the germline V gene are MDHEN and SYDVKM. J lost 4 bases, V lost 4 bases, and 4 bases had no gene match. DNA for the CDR3: TGTGCCAGCAGTTCCCCGACAGGGGGCTATGGCTACACCTTC. It is translated as CASSSPTGGYGYTF.

This chain connects TRBV10-3 to TRBJ1-5, with a weak D call TRBD1 (5 bases). V was clipped by 0 bases and J by 7 bases, with 10 bases between them. The germline CDR1 and CDR2 sequences are ENHRY and SYGVKD. The CDR3 length is 14 residues. The DNA of the CDR3 is TGTGCCATCAGTGAGTCTCCAGGGCAGCAGCCCCAGCATTTT. It codes for CAISESPGQQPQHF.

This chain uses TRBV29-1 with TRBJ1-5; 9 bases line up with TRBD1. This CDR3 spans 13 amino acids. V shed 2 bases and J 13 bases; nucleotides not matched to a gene: 9. The germline V gene encodes CDR1 SQVTM and CDR2 ANQGSEA. CDR3 sequence reads: CSVELGTGFRQHF. In DNA, the CDR3 is TGCAGCGTTGAACTGGGGACAGGGTTTCGACAGCATTTT.

J is TRBJ1-6 and V is TRBV4-3; TRBD1 matches 7 bases. There are 16 residues in the CDR3. V shed 4 bases and J 9 bases; nucleotides not matched to a gene: 12. Germline V CDR1 and CDR2: LGHNA, YSLEER. The CDR3, as DNA: TGCGCCAGCAGCCGATCTCGAGACAGGGTCGGTTCACCCCTCCACTTT. This sequence encodes CASSRSRDRVGSPLHF.

The rearrangement links TRBV4-3 to TRBJ2-3, with TRBD2 matching over 13 bases. In germline, CDR1 is LGHNA, CDR2 YSLEER. This CDR3 is built from 14 residues. V gave up 6 bases and J gave up 6 bases; unmatched junction bases: 3. The CDR3 sequence: CASSTTSGGDTQYF. The CDR3 DNA follows: TGCGCCAGCAGTACGACTAGCGGGGGGGATACGCAGTATTTT.

J is TRBJ2-5 and V is TRBV6-5, with 8 bases fitting TRBD1. CDR1 and CDR2 (germline): MNHEY, SVGAGI. V shed 6 bases and J 4 bases; nucleotides not matched to a gene: 7. This CDR3 contains 14 residues. This chain's CDR3 is CASSQTGVAETQYF. As DNA, the CDR3 is TGTGCCAGCAGCCAGACAGGGGTAGCAGAGACCCAGTACTTC.

The V and J genes are TRBV6-1 and TRBJ1-1; D is unresolved. Deletions cut 2 bases from V and 1 base from J, with 5 bases between. This CDR3 comprises 13 residues. Germline V gives CDR1 MNHNS, CDR2 SASEGT. CDR3 residues: CASSEWQNTEAFF. The CDR3 DNA reads TGTGCCAGCAGTGAATGGCAGAACACTGAAGCTTTCTTT.

The count of this clone is one. The chain joins TRBV5-4 to TRBJ1-4; D ambiguous. This CDR3 has 17 residues. From germline, CDR1 is SGHNT and CDR2 YYREEE (reference sequence). V was trimmed by 4 bases and J by 5 bases, leaving 21 bases between them. The CDR3 DNA sequence: TGTGCCAGCAGCAAATCTGGGAGTAGCCCGAAAAATGAAAAACTGTTTTTT. Amino acids: CASSKSGSSPKNEKLFF.

For the CDR3, the DNA is TGCGCCAGCAGCCAAGACTCCACATACGAGCAGTACTTC. This codes for CASSQDSTYEQYF. The chain uses TRBV4-3 and TRBJ2-7, with unresolved D. V lost 0 bases and J 4 bases, leaving 7 bases between the germline ends. Per the germline V gene, CDR1 is LGHNA and CDR2 is YSLEER. This CDR3 comprises 13 residues.

This clone came up once. V usage is TRBV6-1 and J usage is TRBJ1-6; 8 nucleotides line up with TRBD1. CDR3 size: 19 residues. Germline-derived CDR1 and CDR2 are MNHNS and SASEGT. The V segment lost 1 base and the J segment 0 bases; nucleotides outside the gene matches: 8. The CDR3 is CASSEVGTGGSSYNSPLHF. The CDR3 nucleotides read TGTGCCAGCAGTGAAGTCGGTACAGGGGGGAGCTCCTATAATTCACCCCTCCACTTT.

This chain links TRBV5-6 with TRBJ1-2; D gene ambiguous. CDR1 and CDR2 (germline): SGHDT, YYEEEE. Trimming shortened V by 3 bases and J by 3 bases, and 9 bases separated the two germline ends. The CDR3 has 13 residues. The CDR3 nucleotides read TGTGCCAGCAGCTCGTCCTTAGACTATGGCTACACCTTC. Amino acid sequence: CASSSSLDYGYTF.

This rearrangement joins TRBV18 to TRBJ2-1, with D unresolved. V dropped 6 bases and J dropped 7 bases, with 16 bases sitting between them. This CDR3 is built from 14 residues. Per germline, CDR1 KGHSH and CDR2 LQKENI. The CDR3 loop is CASSPYLEENEQFF. As DNA, the CDR3 is TGTGCCAGCTCCCCGTACCTAGAGGAGAATGAGCAGTTCTTC.

V is TRBV5-1 and J is TRBJ2-7; D unresolved. The length of the CDR3 is 16 residues. V lost 9 bases to trimming and J lost 0 bases, with 22 bases between them. Germline CDR1 reads SGHRS; CDR2 reads YFSETQ. CDR3 loop: CATASPTPRSSYEQYF. CDR3 bases: TGCGCCACCGCAAGCCCCACACCTAGGAGCTCCTACGAGCAGTACTTC.

V is TRBV5-1 and J is TRBJ1-1; the D is unclear. The CDR3 extends over 13 amino acids. V was shortened by 4 bases and J by 2 bases, with 9 bases between the two germline ends. Germline values: CDR1 SGHRS, CDR2 YFSETQ. The chain's CDR3 is CASSQQLNTEAFF. In DNA, the CDR3 is TGCGCCAGCAGCCAACAGCTTAACACTGAAGCTTTCTTT. The full variable domain, completed using reference TRBV5-1 and TRBJ1-1, is KAGVTQTPRYLIKTRGQQVTLSCSPISGHRSVSWYQQTPGQGLQFLFEYFSETQRNKGNFPGRFSGRQFSNSRSEMNVSTLELGDSALYLCASSQQLNTEAFFGQGTRLTVV.

This clone appeared a single time. This chain connects TRBV6-1 to TRBJ1-1; weak D call: TRBD1 (5 bases). Per the germline V gene, CDR1 is MNHNS and CDR2 is SASEGT. Trimming removed 3 bases from V and 7 bases from J, with 18 bases in between. The CDR3 is 15 amino acids. The CDR3 nucleotides are TGTGCCAGCAGTGACCGAAGCGGGGGACCACGTGAAGCTTTCTTT. Protein product: CASSDRSGGPREAFF.

The chain employs TRBV5-1 and TRBJ1-1; TRBD1 might be the D (6 bases). The CDR3 runs 13 residues. V gave up 4 bases and J gave up 4 bases, with 11 bases separating them. The germline gives CDR1 SGHRS, CDR2 YFSETQ. The CDR3 nucleotides are TGCGCCAGCAGCCAAACAGGGTTCACTGAAGCTTTCTTT. Translating gives CASSQTGFTEAFF. The whole variable domain, remainder taken from reference TRBV5-1 and TRBJ1-1, is KAGVTQTPRYLIKTRGQQVTLSCSPISGHRSVSWYQQTPGQGLQFLFEYFSETQRNKGNFPGRFSGRQFSNSRSEMNVSTLELGDSALYLCASSQTGFTEAFFGQGTRLTVV.

V and J are TRBV7-2 and TRBJ2-7; 10 nucleotides match TRBD1. Germline CDR1 SGHTA, CDR2 FQGNSA. V trimming: 2 bases; J trimming: 6 bases; junction bases outside the gene matches: 4. The CDR3 has 14 residues. The CDR3 protein is CASSLQGQGFEQYF. CDR3 DNA: TGTGCCAGCAGCTTACAGGGACAGGGGTTCGAGCAGTACTTC.